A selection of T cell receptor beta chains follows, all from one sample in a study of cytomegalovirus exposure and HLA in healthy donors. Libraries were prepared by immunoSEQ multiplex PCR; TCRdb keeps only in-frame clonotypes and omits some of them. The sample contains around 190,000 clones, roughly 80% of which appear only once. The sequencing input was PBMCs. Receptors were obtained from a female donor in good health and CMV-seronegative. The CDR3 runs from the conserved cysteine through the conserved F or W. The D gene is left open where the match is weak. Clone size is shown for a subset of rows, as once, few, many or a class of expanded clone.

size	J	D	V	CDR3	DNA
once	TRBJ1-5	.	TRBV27	CASRAFYGNQPQHF	TGTGCCAGCAGAGCTTTCTATGGCAATCAGCCCCAGCATTTT
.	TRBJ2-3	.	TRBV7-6	CASSHGTRATLQDTQYF	TGTGCCAGCAGCCACGGTACCCGCGCTACACTACAAGATACGCAGTATTTT
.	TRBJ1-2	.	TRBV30	CAWSKGDYGYTF	TGTGCCTGGAGTAAAGGGGACTATGGCTACACCTTC
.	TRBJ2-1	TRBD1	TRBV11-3	CASSPRDRGYNEQFF	TGTGCCAGCAGCCCTCGGGACAGGGGGTACAATGAGCAGTTCTTC
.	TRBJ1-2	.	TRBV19	CASNKGLYYGYTF	TGTGCCAGTAACAAGGGACTGTACTATGGCTACACCTTC
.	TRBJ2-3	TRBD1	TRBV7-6	CASSIRDRGRTDTQYF	TGTGCCAGCAGCATCCGGGACAGGGGGCGGACAGATACGCAGTATTTT
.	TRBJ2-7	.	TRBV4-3	CASSQSNWAKQYF	TGCGCCAGCAGCCAGAGTAACTGGGCGAAGCAGTACTTC
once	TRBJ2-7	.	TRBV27	CASSLGAAYEQYF	TGTGCCAGCAGTTTAGGGGCAGCATACGAGCAGTACTTC
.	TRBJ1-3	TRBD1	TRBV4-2	CASSQERTGVVGNTIYF	TGTGCCAGCAGCCAAGAGAGGACAGGGGTGGTCGGAAACACCATATATTTT
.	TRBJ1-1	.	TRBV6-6	CAISGLYAEAFF	TGTGCCATCTCAGGGTTATACGCTGAAGCTTTCTTT
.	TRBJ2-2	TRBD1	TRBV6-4	CASSDSPGTANPTGELFF	TGTGCCAGCAGCGACAGCCCCGGGACAGCGAACCCCACCGGGGAGCTGTTTTTT
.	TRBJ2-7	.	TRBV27	CASSPQGNSHYEQYF	TGTGCCAGCAGCCCTCAGGGAAACTCCCACTACGAGCAGTACTTC
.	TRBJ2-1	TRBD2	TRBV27	CASSSSGNSYNEQFF	TGTGCCAGCAGTTCTAGCGGTAACTCCTACAATGAGCAGTTCTTC
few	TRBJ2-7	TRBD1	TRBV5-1	CASSLSQGLSYEQYF	TGCGCCAGCAGCCTCTCACAGGGGCTATCCTACGAGCAGTACTTC
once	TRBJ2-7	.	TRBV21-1	CASSPETYEQYF	TGTGCCAGCAGCCCAGAAACCTACGAGCAGTACTTC
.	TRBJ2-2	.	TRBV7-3	CASSQGPNTGELFF	TGTGCCAGCAGCCAGGGTCCGAACACCGGGGAGCTGTTTTTT
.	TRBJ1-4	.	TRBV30	CAWSGLTNEKLFF	TGTGCCTGGTCGGGTTTAACTAATGAAAAACTGTTTTTT
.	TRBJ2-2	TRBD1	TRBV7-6	CASSISGTGPTGELFF	TGTGCCAGCAGCATATCCGGGACAGGGCCCACCGGGGAGCTGTTTTTT
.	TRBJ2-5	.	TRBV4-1	CASSPVGAQETQYF	TGCGCCAGCAGCCCCGTTGGTGCGCAAGAGACCCAGTACTTC
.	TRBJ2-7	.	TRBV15	CATSREGGPSYEQYF	TGTGCCACCAGCAGAGAGGGCGGGCCCTCCTACGAGCAGTACTTC
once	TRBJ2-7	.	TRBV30	CAWTWDSSPPYEQYF	TGTGCCTGGACGTGGGACTCCTCTCCCCCCTACGAGCAGTACTTC
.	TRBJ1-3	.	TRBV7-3	CASSSQTGNTIYF	TGTGCCAGCAGCTCACAGACTGGAAACACCATATATTTT
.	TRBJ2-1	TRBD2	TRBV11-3	CASSLDGGLAEYNEQFF	TGTGCCAGCAGCTTAGATGGGGGACTAGCGGAGTACAATGAGCAGTTCTTC
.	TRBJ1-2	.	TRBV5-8	CASSRRQGYTF	TGTGCCAGCAGCCGCCGACAGGGCTACACCTTC
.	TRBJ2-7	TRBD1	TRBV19	CASSQTGLVYEQYF	TGTGCCAGTAGTCAGACAGGGCTTGTTTACGAGCAGTACTTC
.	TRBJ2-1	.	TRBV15	CATSSSGLGSYNEQFF	TGTGCCACCAGCAGTTCAGGGCTCGGGTCCTACAATGAGCAGTTCTTC
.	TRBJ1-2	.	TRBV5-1	CASSLGTAAGGYTF	TGCGCCAGCAGCTTGGGGACCGCGGCGGGTGGCTACACCTTC
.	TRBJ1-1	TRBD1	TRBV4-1	CASSQGQGRSTEAFF	TGCGCCAGCAGCCAAGGACAGGGGAGAAGCACTGAAGCTTTCTTT
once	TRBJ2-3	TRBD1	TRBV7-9	CASSPRDSGPLRDTQYF	TGTGCCAGCAGCCCGAGGGACAGTGGCCCTTTGCGAGATACGCAGTATTTT
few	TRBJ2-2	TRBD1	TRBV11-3	CASSFRQGRTGELFF	TGTGCCAGCAGCTTCCGACAGGGTCGGACCGGGGAGCTGTTTTTT
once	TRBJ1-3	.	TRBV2	CASSEQGLSSGNTIYF	TGTGCCAGCAGTGAACAGGGCCTAAGCTCTGGAAACACCATATATTTT
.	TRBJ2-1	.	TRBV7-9	CASSGASPSSYNEQFF	TGTGCCAGCAGCGGGGCCAGCCCCAGCTCCTACAATGAGCAGTTCTTC
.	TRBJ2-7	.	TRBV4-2	CASSQGGGIAESYEQYF	TGTGCCAGCAGCCAGGGAGGAGGGATAGCGGAGTCCTACGAGCAGTACTTC
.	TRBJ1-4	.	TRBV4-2	CASSPGPEKLFF	TGTGCCAGCAGCCCAGGGCCGGAAAAACTGTTTTTT